A selection of T cell receptor beta chains follows, all from one sample in a study of blood T cell repertoires in COVID-19. The repertoire was sequenced with immunoSEQ multiplex PCR; TCRdb's copy has only in-frame clones and lacks some. The data hold 110,000 or so clones, with around 84% observed a single time. Source material: peripheral blood. The receptors stem from a human donor in a cohort sampled during active COVID-19. The CDR3 runs from the conserved cysteine through the conserved F or W. The order of the fields is clone size, J gene, D gene, CDR3 length, V gene, CDR3 protein, CDR3 DNA. A D gene is named only where the DNA matches it firmly. The size entry is marked missing in some rows and otherwise reads once, few, many or a size class.

>-|TRBJ2-3|-|12|TRBV6-5
CASTSRTDTQYF
TGTGCCAGCACCTCCCGGACAGATACGCAGTATTTT
>-|TRBJ2-4|TRBD2|16|TRBV3-1/TRBV3-2
CASSQPSRTSGGIQYF
TGTGCCAGCAGCCAACCCTCCAGGACTAGCGGGGGCATTCAGTACTTC
>once|TRBJ1-1|-|16|TRBV5-1
CASSLGPRPRNTEAFF
TGCGCCAGCAGCTTGGGCCCCCGACCTAGGAACACTGAAGCTTTCTTT
>-|TRBJ1-1|-|12|TRBV11-2
CASSPQGTEAFF
TGTGCCAGCAGCCCGCAGGGTACTGAAGCTTTCTTT
>few|TRBJ2-1|-|13|TRBV27
CASSWSPNNEQFF
TGTGCCAGCAGTTGGAGCCCGAACAATGAGCAGTTCTTC
>-|TRBJ1-2|-|14|TRBV25-1
CASSESLEFYGYTF
TGTGCCAGCAGTGAAAGCTTGGAGTTCTATGGCTACACCTTC
>-|TRBJ1-4|-|13|TRBV12-3/TRBV12-4
CASSPGVNEKLFF
TGTGCCAGCAGTCCCGGGGTCAATGAAAAACTGTTTTTT
>-|TRBJ1-1|-|12|TRBV7-3
CASSGGKTEAFF
TGTGCCAGCAGCGGAGGGAAGACTGAAGCTTTCTTT
>-|TRBJ1-1|TRBD1|16|TRBV9
CASSAGQGAGITEAFF
TGTGCCAGCAGCGCGGGACAGGGGGCAGGGATCACTGAAGCTTTCTTT
>once|TRBJ2-6|-|16|TRBV5-5
CASSLSVSSGANVLTF
TGTGCCAGCAGCTTGTCTGTCAGCTCTGGGGCCAACGTCCTGACTTTC
>-|TRBJ2-1|-|13|TRBV7-8
CASSPGQNNEQFF
TGTGCCAGCAGCCCCGGACAGAACAATGAGCAGTTCTTC
>once|TRBJ2-5|-|13|TRBV24-1
CATGQPGTETQYF
TGTGCCACCGGACAGCCCGGGACAGAGACCCAGTACTTC
>few|TRBJ1-6|TRBD1|14|TRBV6-6
CASSKDRGGSPLHF
TGTGCCAGCAGCAAGGACAGGGGGGGTTCACCCCTCCACTTT
>-|TRBJ2-7|-|15|TRBV5-5
CASSLVSRFSYEQYF
TGTGCCAGCAGCTTGGTTAGTCGGTTCTCCTACGAGCAGTACTTC
>few|TRBJ1-1|-|15|TRBV9
CASSVAEGIYTEAFF
TGTGCCAGCAGCGTAGCTGAGGGCATTTACACTGAAGCTTTCTTT
>-|TRBJ1-2|-|15|TRBV6-5
CASSYLRGTNYGYTF
TGTGCCAGCAGTTACCTCCGGGGAACTAACTATGGCTACACCTTC
>-|TRBJ2-3|TRBD2|15|TRBV6-5
CASRESGGSIDTQYF
TGTGCCAGCAGAGAGAGCGGGGGGTCGATAGATACGCAGTATTTT
>-|TRBJ1-3|-|14|TRBV5-1
CASRLDGSGNTIYF
TGCGCCAGCAGATTGGACGGCTCTGGAAACACCATATATTTT
>-|TRBJ1-1|TRBD1|14|TRBV7-2
CASSEGTGVGRAFF
TGTGCCAGCAGCGAAGGGACAGGGGTCGGGAGGGCTTTCTTT